These T cell receptor beta chains were read from a single sample in a study of T cell changes during pregnancy in multiple sclerosis. Sequenced by immunoSEQ multiplex PCR; TCRdb stores in-frame clones only, minus some. The table lists about 98,000 clones, under 95% of them singletons. This specimen was peripheral blood, taken after pregnancy. Source of these receptors: a female donor in good health, enrolled as a control in a pregnancy study. Both conserved end residues are part of each CDR3. Each record gives: V gene, D gene, J gene, CDR3 protein, CDR3 DNA. The D gene is left open where the match is weak.

TRBV30	.	TRBJ1-4	CAWSKGDNEKLFF	TGTGCCTGGAGTAAGGGGGATAATGAAAAACTGTTTTTT
TRBV5-1	.	TRBJ2-3	CASSPGTDTQYF	TGCGCCAGCAGTCCGGGCACAGATACGCAGTATTTT
TRBV11-2	TRBD1	TRBJ2-5	CASRARTGQETQYF	TGTGCCAGCAGAGCAAGGACAGGTCAAGAGACCCAGTACTTC
TRBV10-2	.	TRBJ1-4	CASSDGDSEKLFF	TGCGCCAGCAGTGATGGTGACAGTGAAAAACTGTTTTTT
TRBV7-2	.	TRBJ2-7	CASSLWGHGGTGEQYF	TGTGCCAGCAGCTTGTGGGGTCATGGGGGGACGGGCGAGCAGTACTTC
TRBV19	TRBD2	TRBJ2-1	CASSIVSGLAYALYNEQFF	TGTGCCAGTAGTATAGTTTCGGGACTAGCGTACGCCCTCTACAATGAGCAGTTCTTC
TRBV5-1	TRBD1	TRBJ2-2	CASSSGDRDAGELFF	TGCGCCAGCAGCAGTGGAGACAGGGACGCCGGGGAGCTGTTTTTT
TRBV11-2	TRBD1	TRBJ2-3	CASSSATGLRGDTQYF	TGTGCCAGCAGCTCCGCGACAGGGTTGAGAGGAGATACGCAGTATTTT
TRBV6-6	TRBD2	TRBJ2-1	CASGASYNEQFF	TGTGCTAGCGGGGCTTCCTACAATGAGCAGTTCTTC
TRBV4-1	.	TRBJ1-1	CASSQDPGENTEAFF	TGCGCCAGCAGCCAAGATCCAGGGGAGAACACTGAAGCTTTCTTT
TRBV20-1	.	TRBJ1-2	CSARTLIYTF	TGCAGTGCTAGGACACTCATCTACACCTTC
TRBV18	.	TRBJ1-5	CASSPGGGNQPQHF	TGTGCCAGCTCACCAGGAGGGGGCAATCAGCCCCAGCATTTT